This T cell receptor (beta chain) was observed in a study of T cell responses to AZD1222 COVID-19 vaccine. Of note for this clone: Its specificity is not known.

Sequencing used immunoSEQ multiplex PCR; TCRdb keeps in-frame clones, though not all of them. In the table there are about 78,000 clones, around 90% of which are singletons. Study results and limitations: At baseline, seropositivity was found in only six or seven AZD1222 recipients. Every sample of the repertoires postdated the peak T cell response. The donor cohort was predominantly white British with a female majority, and clonal diversity may have been underestimated.

V was shortened by 5 bases and J by 0 bases, with 18 bases between the two germline ends. CDR1 and CDR2 (germline): SGHTA, FQGNSA. The CDR3 covers 17 residues. Material: peripheral blood, obtained on day 0 of AZD1222 vaccination. The sequence derives from an adult in good health. The chain carries TRBV7-2 and TRBJ2-3; D is perhaps TRBD1 (5 bases). This chain's CDR3 is CASSLSSGARSTDTQYF. The CDR3 DNA reads as TGTGCCAGCAGCCTATCTAGTGGGGCTCGGAGCACAGATACGCAGTATTTT.